This paragraph reports one TCR beta chain. Its antigen remains unidentified. This sample was taken from a study of T cell responses to AZD1222 COVID-19 vaccine. Trimming removed 0 bases at V and 4 bases at J, with 11 bases between. The CDR3 consists of 14 residues. CDR1 is SGHNT, CDR2 YYREEE, per germline (reference sequence). Study-level points and caveats: Seropositive at baseline were only six AZD1222 recipients. Repertoires were collected only later (after the peak T cell response had occurred).

Generated by immunoSEQ multiplex PCR, the TCRdb table keeps only in-frame clones and is missing some. The sample includes about 92,000 clones, 70% to 90% of them seen just once. This receptor was taken from an adult in good health. This chain uses TRBV5-4 with TRBJ2-7; D not certain. The sample consisted of peripheral blood, taken on day 0 of AZD1222 vaccination. In DNA form, the CDR3 reads TGTGCCAGCAGCTTGGGGACGGATGTATACGAGCAGTACTTC. Translation gives CASSLGTDVYEQYF.